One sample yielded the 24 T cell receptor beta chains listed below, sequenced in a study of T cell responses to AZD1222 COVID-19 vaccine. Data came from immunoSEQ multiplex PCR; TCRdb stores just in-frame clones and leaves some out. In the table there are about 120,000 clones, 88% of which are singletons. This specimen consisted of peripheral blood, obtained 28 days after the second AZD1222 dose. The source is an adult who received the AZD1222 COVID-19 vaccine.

The CDR3 bases are TGTGCCAGCAGCTTAGGAGTGGGGACTCCAACCTACAATGAGCAGTTCTTC. Its translation: CASSLGVGTPTYNEQFF. The chain carries TRBV7-9 and TRBJ2-1; the D gene is possibly TRBD2 (6 bases). V shed 1 base and J shed 2 bases, with 15 bases lying between them. The CDR3 consists of 17 residues. Germline-derived CDR1 and CDR2 are SEHNR and FQNEAQ (reference sequence).

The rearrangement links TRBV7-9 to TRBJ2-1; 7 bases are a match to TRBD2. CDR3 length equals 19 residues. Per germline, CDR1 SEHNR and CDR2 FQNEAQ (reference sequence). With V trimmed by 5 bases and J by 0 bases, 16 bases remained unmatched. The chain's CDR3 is CASSPDLAVLKSSYNEQFF. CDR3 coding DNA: TGTGCCAGCAGCCCAGACCTAGCGGTCCTAAAGAGCTCCTACAATGAGCAGTTCTTC.

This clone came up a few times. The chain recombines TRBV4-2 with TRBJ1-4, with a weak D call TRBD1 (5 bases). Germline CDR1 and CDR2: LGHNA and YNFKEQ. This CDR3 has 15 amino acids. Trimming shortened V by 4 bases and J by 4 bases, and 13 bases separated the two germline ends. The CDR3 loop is CASSRRDGNNEKLFF. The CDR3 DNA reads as TGTGCCAGCAGCCGTAGGGACGGGAATAATGAAAAACTGTTTTTT.

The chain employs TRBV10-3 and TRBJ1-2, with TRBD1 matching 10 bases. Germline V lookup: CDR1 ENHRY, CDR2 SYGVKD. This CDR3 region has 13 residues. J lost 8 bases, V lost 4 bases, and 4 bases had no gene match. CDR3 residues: CAISGGQGFGYTF. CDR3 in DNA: TGTGCCATCAGTGGGGGACAGGGGTTCGGCTACACCTTC.

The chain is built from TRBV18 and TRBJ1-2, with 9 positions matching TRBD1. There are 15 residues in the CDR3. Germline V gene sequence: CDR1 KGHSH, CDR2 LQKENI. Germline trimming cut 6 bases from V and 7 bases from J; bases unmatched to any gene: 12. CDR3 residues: CASSRDEGQGGGYTF. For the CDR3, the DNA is TGTGCCAGCTCCCGGGATGAGGGACAGGGAGGTGGCTACACCTTC.

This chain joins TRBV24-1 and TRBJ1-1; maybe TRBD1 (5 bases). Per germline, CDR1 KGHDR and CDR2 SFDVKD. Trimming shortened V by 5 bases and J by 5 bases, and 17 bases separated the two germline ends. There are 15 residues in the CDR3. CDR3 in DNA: TGTGCCACCAGTGGCACAGGTCACCGGGGGACTGAAGCTTTCTTT. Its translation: CATSGTGHRGTEAFF.

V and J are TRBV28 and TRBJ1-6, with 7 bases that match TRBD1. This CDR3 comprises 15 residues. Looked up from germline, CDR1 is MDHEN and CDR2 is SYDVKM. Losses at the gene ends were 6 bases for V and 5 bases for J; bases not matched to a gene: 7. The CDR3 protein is CASSATGRDNSPLHF. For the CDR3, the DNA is TGTGCCAGCAGCGCGACAGGGCGTGATAATTCACCCCTCCACTTT.

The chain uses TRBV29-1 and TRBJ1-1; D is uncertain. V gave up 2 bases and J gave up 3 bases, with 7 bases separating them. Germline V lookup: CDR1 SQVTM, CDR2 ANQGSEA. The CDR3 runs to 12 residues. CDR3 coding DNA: TGCAGCGTTGAATTAGAGCACACTGAAGCTTTCTTT. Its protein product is CSVELEHTEAFF.

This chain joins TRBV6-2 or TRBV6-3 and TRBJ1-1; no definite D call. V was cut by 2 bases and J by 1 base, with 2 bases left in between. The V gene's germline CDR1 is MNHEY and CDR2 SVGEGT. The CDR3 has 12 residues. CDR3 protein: CASSYPNTEAFF. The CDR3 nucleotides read TGTGCCAGCAGTTACCCGAACACTGAAGCTTTCTTT.

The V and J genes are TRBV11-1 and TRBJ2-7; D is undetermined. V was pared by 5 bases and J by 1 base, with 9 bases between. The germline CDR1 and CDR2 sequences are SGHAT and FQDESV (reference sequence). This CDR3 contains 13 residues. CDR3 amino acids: CASSRRFSYEQYF. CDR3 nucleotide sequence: TGTGCCAGCAGCCGACGCTTTTCCTACGAGCAGTACTTC.

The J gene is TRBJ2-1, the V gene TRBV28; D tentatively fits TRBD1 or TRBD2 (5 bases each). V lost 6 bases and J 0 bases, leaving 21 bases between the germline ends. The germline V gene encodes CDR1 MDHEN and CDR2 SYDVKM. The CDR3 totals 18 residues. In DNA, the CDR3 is TGTGCCAGCAGCCCTTTTACCCACCGGGACCACTCCTACAATGAGCAGTTCTTC. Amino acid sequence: CASSPFTHRDHSYNEQFF.

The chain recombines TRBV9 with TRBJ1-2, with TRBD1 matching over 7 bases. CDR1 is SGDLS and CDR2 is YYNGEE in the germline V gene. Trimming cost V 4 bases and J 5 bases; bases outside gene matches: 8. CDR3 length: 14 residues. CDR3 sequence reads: CASSPQGGAYGYTF. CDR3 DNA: TGTGCCAGCAGCCCCCAGGGGGGCGCTTATGGCTACACCTTC. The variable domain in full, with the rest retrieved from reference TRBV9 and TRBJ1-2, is DSGVTQTPKHLITATGQRVTLRCSPRSGDLSVYWYQQSLDQGLQFLIQYYNGEERAKGNILERFSAQQFPDLHSELNLSSLELGDSALYFCASSPQGGAYGYTFGSGTRLTVV.

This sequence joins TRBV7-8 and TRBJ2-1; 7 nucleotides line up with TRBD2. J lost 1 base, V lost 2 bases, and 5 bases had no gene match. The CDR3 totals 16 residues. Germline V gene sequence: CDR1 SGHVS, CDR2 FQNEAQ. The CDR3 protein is CASSLTVGGSYNEQFF. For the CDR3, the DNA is TGTGCCAGCAGCTTAACCGTGGGGGGGTCCTACAATGAGCAGTTCTTC.

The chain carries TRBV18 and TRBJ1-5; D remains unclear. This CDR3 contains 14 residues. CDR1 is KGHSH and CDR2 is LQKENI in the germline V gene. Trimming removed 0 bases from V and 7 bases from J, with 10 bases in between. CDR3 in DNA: TGTGCCAGCTCACCACCGTCGGTGCAACAGCCCCAGCATTTT. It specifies CASSPPSVQQPQHF.

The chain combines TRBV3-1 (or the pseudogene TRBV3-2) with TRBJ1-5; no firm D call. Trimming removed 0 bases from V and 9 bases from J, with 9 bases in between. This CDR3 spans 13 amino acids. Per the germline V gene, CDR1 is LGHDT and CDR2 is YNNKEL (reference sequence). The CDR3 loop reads CASSQDAGWPQHF. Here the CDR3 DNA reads TGTGCCAGCAGCCAAGATGCCGGATGGCCCCAGCATTTT.

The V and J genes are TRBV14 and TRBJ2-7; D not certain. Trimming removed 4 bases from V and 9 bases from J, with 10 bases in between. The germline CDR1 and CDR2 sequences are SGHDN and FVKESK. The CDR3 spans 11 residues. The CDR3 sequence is CASSPSMGQYF. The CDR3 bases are TGTGCCAGCAGCCCCTCAATGGGGCAGTACTTC.

CDR3 in DNA: TGCGCCAGCAGTGAGTTCGGGACTCCTGACCAGGCCTACGAGCAGTACTTC. Its protein product is CASSEFGTPDQAYEQYF. The genes are TRBV10-2 and TRBJ2-7; tentative D call: TRBD2 (6 bases). Trimming left V 1 base short and J 2 bases short, with 18 bases between. Per germline, CDR1 WSHSY and CDR2 SAAADI. The CDR3 length is 17 residues.

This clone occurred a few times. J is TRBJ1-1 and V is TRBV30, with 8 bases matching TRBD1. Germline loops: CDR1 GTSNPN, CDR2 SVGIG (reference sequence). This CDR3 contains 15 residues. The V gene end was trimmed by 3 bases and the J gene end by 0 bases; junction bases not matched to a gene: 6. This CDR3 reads CAWRGQALLNTEAFF. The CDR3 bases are TGTGCCTGGAGGGGACAGGCCCTTTTGAACACTGAAGCTTTCTTT.

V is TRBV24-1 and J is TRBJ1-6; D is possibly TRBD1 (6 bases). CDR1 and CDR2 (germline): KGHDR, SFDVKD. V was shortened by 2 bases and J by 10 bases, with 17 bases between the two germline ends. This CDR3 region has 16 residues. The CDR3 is CATSDSQQGQGSPLHF. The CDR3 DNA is TGTGCCACCAGTGATTCTCAACAGGGTCAAGGGTCACCCCTCCACTTT.

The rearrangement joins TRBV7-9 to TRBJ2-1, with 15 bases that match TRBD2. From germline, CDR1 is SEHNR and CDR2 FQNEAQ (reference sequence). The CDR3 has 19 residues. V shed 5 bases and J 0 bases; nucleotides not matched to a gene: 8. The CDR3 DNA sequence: TGTGCCAGCAGCCCAAGGACTAGCGGGAGGGCCAGCTCCTACAATGAGCAGTTCTTC. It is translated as CASSPRTSGRASSYNEQFF.

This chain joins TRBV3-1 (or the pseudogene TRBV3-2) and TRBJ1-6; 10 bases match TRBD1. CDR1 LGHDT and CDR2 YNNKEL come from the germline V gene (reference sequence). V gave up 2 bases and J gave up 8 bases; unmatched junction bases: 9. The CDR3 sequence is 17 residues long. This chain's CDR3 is CASSQSRRTGGYSPLHF. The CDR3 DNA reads TGTGCCAGCAGCCAATCGAGAAGGACAGGGGGGTATTCACCCCTCCACTTT.

CDR3: CASSLGGRAALETQYF. CDR3 sequence (DNA): TGTGCCAGCAGCTTAGGCGGGAGGGCCGCGTTAGAGACCCAGTACTTC. This sequence joins TRBV7-9 and TRBJ2-5; 9 bases agree with TRBD2. This CDR3 is 16 amino acids long. Trimming removed 1 base from V and 4 bases from J; junction bases left unmatched: 7. CDR1 SEHNR and CDR2 FQNEAQ come from the germline V gene (reference sequence).

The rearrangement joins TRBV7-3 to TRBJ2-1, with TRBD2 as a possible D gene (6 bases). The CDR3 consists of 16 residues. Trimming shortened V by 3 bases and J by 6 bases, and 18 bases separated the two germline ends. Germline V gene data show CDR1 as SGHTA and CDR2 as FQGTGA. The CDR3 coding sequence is TGTGCCAGCAGCTTTTCACCCGGCGGGGAGGCCAATGAGCAGTTCTTC. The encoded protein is CASSFSPGGEANEQFF.

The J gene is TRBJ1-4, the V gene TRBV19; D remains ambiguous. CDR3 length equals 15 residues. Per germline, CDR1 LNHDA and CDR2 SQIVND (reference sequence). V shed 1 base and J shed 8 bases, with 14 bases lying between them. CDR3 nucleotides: TGTGCCAGTAGTATAGGGACGGGCGGACTCGAAAAACTGTTTTTT. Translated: CASSIGTGGLEKLFF. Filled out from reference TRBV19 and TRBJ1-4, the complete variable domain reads DGGITQSPKYLFRKEGQNVTLSCEQNLNHDAMYWYRQDPGQGLRLIYYSQIVNDFQKGDIAEGYSVSREKKESFPLTVTSAQKNPTAFYLCASSIGTGGLEKLFFGSGTQLSVL.